This T cell receptor beta chain was sequenced in a study of cytomegalovirus exposure and HLA in healthy donors. V lost 2 bases and J 0 bases, leaving 12 bases between the germline ends. Germline assignment: CDR1 SGHNT and CDR2 YYREEE (reference sequence). The CDR3 loop spans 16 amino acids. On this clone itself: Its antigen is not known.

The PCR made use of 60 Vbeta and 13 Jbeta primers. The data were produced by immunoSEQ multiplex PCR, yet TCRdb's version contains in-frame clones alone and is incomplete. This sample has about 96,000 clones, with around 64% found just once. Study results and limitations: Cytomegalovirus association was assigned to around 150 TCR beta chains. Being productive about 87% or about 30% of the time was typical of most TCR beta V segments in an earlier analysis. Donor immune exposure was known only as CMV serostatus. In a later analysis, CMV-associated beta chains were mostly HLA-associated, it appeared.

The sequence came from a man in his fifties or sixties in good health and CMV-seronegative. Specimen: PBMCs. The chain recombines TRBV5-4 with TRBJ2-1; D may be TRBD2 (5 bases). In nucleotides, the CDR3 is TGTGCCAGCAGCTTTGGCGGGCGGAGCTCCTACAATGAGCAGTTCTTC. Amino acid sequence: CASSFGGRSSYNEQFF. The variable domain in full, completed from reference TRBV5-4 and TRBJ2-1, reads ETGVTQSPTHLIKTRGQQVTLRCSSQSGHNTVSWYQQALGQGPQFIFQYYREEENGRGNFPPRFSGLQFPNYSSELNVNALELDDSALYLCASSFGGRSSYNEQFFGPGTRLTVL.